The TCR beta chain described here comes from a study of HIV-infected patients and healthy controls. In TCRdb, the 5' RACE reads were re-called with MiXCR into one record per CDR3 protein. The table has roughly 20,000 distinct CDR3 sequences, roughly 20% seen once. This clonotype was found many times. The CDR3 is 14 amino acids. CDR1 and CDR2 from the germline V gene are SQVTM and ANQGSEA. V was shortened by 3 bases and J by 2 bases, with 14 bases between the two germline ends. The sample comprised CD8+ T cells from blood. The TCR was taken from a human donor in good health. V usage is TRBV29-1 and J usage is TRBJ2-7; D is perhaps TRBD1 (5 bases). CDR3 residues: CSVDFSTGAYEQYF. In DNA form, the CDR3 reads TGCAGCGTTGATTTCTCCACAGGAGCCTACGAGCAGTACTTC.